This T cell receptor (beta chain) was obtained from a study of cytomegalovirus exposure and HLA in healthy donors. 13 Jbeta primers and 60 Vbeta primers were used for the PCR. Measured with immunoSEQ multiplex PCR; TCRdb has only the in-frame clones, and not every one. This sample has roughly 240,000 clones, with around 84% found just once. V shed 5 bases and J 0 bases; nucleotides not matched to a gene: 10. Germline values: CDR1 SGHTA, CDR2 FQGNSA. CDR3 length equals 16 residues. The V gene is TRBV7-2, the J gene TRBJ2-7; 7 positions agree with TRBD2. This TCR derives from a girl aged 2 to 9 in good health and CMV-seronegative. What was sequenced was PBMCs. CDR3 protein: CASSPGGSGSSYEQYF. CDR3 coding DNA: TGTGCCAGCAGCCCGGGGGGTAGCGGGTCCTCCTACGAGCAGTACTTC.